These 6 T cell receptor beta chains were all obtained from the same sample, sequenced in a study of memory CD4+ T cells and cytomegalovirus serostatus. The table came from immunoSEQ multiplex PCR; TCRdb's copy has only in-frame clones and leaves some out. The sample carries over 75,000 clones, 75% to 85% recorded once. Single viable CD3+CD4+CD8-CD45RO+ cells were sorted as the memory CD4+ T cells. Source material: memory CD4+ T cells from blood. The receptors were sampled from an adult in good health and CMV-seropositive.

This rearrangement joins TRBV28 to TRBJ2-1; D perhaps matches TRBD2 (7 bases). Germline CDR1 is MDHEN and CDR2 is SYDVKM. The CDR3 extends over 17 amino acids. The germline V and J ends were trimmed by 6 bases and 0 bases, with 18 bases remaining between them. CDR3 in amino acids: CASRGGAGPSSYNEQFF. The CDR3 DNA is TGTGCCAGCAGAGGGGGGGCGGGACCAAGCTCCTACAATGAGCAGTTCTTC.

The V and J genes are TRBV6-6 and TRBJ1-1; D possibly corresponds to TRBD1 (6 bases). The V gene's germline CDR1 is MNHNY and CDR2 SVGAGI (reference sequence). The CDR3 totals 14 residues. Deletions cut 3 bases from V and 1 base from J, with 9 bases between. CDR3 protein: CASSYQDRNTEAFF. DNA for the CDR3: TGTGCCAGCAGTTATCAGGACAGGAACACTGAAGCTTTCTTT.

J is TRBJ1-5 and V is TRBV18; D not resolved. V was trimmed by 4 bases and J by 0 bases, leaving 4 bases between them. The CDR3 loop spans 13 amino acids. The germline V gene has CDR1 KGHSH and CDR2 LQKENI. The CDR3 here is CASSLASNQPQHF. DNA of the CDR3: TGTGCCAGCTCACTGGCTAGCAATCAGCCCCAGCATTTT.

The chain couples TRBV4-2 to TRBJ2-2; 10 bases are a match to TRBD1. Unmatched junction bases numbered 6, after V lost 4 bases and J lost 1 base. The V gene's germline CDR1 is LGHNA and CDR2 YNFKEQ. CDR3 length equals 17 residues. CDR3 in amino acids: CASSPLTGGGNTGELFF. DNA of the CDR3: TGTGCCAGCAGCCCGTTGACAGGGGGCGGGAACACCGGGGAGCTGTTTTTT.

CDR3 bases: TGTGCCATCAGTAAGAACAGGGGGATGAGCGAAAAACTGTTTTTT. It is translated as CAISKNRGMSEKLFF. V is TRBV10-3 and J is TRBJ1-4; 8 positions match TRBD1. V lost 5 bases, J lost 8 bases, and 10 bases stayed unmatched. The CDR3 is 15 amino acids. Looked up from germline, CDR1 is ENHRY and CDR2 is SYGVKD.

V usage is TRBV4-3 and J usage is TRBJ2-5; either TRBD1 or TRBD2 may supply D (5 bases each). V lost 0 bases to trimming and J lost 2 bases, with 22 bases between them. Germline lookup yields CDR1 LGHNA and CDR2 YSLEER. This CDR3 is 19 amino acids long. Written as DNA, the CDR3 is TGCGCCAGCAGCCAAGATATATTGGGACCGACGCTTTTTCAAGAGACCCAGTACTTC. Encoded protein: CASSQDILGPTLFQETQYF.